This is a list of T cell receptor beta chains from one sample in a study of cytotoxic CD8 clonotypes in ibrutinib-treated CLL. Data came from immunoSEQ multiplex PCR; TCRdb stores just in-frame clones and leaves some out. Found here are more than 85,000 clones, more than 75% of them singletons; the top ten hold under 35%. The sample here was PBMCs, taken after 12 months of ibrutinib treatment. These receptors came from a human donor with chronic lymphocytic leukemia. Both conserved end residues are part of each CDR3. A D gene is named only where the DNA matches it firmly. The size of a clone is reported for some rows only, either as once, few or many, or as a class for expanded clones.

size: -
J: TRBJ1-5
D: -
V: TRBV30
CDR3: CAWSQREDQPQHF
DNA: TGTGCCTGGAGTCAGAGGGAGGATCAGCCCCAGCATTTT

size: once
J: TRBJ2-2
D: TRBD1
V: TRBV5-1
CDR3: CASSLPRTGRNTGELFF
DNA: TGCGCCAGCAGCTTGCCCCGGACAGGGAGAAACACCGGGGAGCTGTTTTTT

size: -
J: TRBJ1-2
D: -
V: TRBV2
CDR3: CASSEQHFYGYTF
DNA: TGTGCCAGCAGTGAACAACACTTCTATGGCTACACCTTC

size: -
J: TRBJ2-7
D: TRBD1
V: TRBV5-1
CDR3: CASSQDRGHEQYF
DNA: TGCGCCAGCAGCCAGGACAGGGGCCACGAGCAGTACTTC

size: -
J: TRBJ2-1
D: TRBD1
V: TRBV5-1
CDR3: CASLRDSQYNEQFF
DNA: TGCGCCAGCCTCCGGGACAGCCAGTACAATGAGCAGTTCTTC

size: -
J: TRBJ2-3
D: TRBD1
V: TRBV7-8
CDR3: CASSPTTGLLDTQYF
DNA: TGTGCCAGCAGCCCTACGACAGGGCTATTAGATACGCAGTATTTT

size: -
J: TRBJ2-5
D: -
V: TRBV6-5
CDR3: CASFNGLQETQYF
DNA: TGTGCCAGTTTCAACGGTCTCCAAGAGACCCAGTACTTC

size: once
J: TRBJ2-7
D: TRBD2
V: TRBV5-1
CDR3: CASSTSGGTYEQYF
DNA: TGCGCCAGCTCCACGAGCGGGGGAACCTACGAGCAGTACTTC

size: -
J: TRBJ2-7
D: TRBD1
V: TRBV10-1
CDR3: CASRPGRGGPEQYF
DNA: TGCGCCAGCCGTCCGGGAAGAGGGGGCCCCGAGCAGTACTTC

size: -
J: TRBJ1-1
D: -
V: TRBV11-3
CDR3: CASSLASRVNTEAFF
DNA: TGTGCCAGCAGCTTAGCCAGCAGAGTTAACACTGAAGCTTTCTTT

size: -
J: TRBJ2-3
D: -
V: TRBV7-8
CDR3: CASNLERGASTDTQYF
DNA: TGTGCCAGCAACTTAGAAAGAGGGGCGAGCACAGATACGCAGTATTTT

size: -
J: TRBJ2-6
D: -
V: TRBV6-1
CDR3: CASNRMGDGANVLTF
DNA: TGTGCCAGCAACAGAATGGGGGACGGGGCCAACGTCCTGACTTTC

size: -
J: TRBJ1-2
D: TRBD1
V: TRBV5-6
CDR3: CASSLETGQGNYGYTF
DNA: TGTGCCAGCAGCTTGGAGACGGGACAGGGGAACTATGGCTACACCTTC

size: -
J: TRBJ2-7
D: -
V: TRBV30
CDR3: CAWSPGLEGYEQYF
DNA: TGTGCCTGGAGCCCGGGCCTAGAGGGTTACGAGCAGTACTTC